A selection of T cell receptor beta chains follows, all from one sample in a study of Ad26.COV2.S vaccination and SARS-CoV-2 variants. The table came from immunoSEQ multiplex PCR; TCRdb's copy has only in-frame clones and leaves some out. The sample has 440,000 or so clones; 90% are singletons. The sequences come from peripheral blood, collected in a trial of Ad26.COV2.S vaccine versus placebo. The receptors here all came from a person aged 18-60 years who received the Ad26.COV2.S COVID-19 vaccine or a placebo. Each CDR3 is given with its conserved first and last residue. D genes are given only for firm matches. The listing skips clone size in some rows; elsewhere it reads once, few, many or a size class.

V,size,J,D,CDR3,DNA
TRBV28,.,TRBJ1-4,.,CASSLSHNEKLFF,TGTGCCAGCAGTTTGAGTCACAATGAAAAACTGTTTTTT
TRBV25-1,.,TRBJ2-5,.,CASSEYSAAPYQETQYF,TGTGCCAGCAGTGAATATTCGGCAGCCCCTTACCAAGAGACCCAGTACTTC
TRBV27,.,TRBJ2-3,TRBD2,CASGSPRLAGATDTQYF,TGTGCCAGCGGATCCCCAAGACTAGCGGGGGCTACAGATACGCAGTATTTT
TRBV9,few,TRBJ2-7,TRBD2,CASSASSGLARQYF,TGTGCCAGCAGCGCTTCCTCTGGACTAGCGCGGCAGTACTTC
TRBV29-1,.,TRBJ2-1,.,CSVAPRSYNEQFF,TGCAGCGTTGCGCCAAGGTCCTACAATGAGCAGTTCTTC
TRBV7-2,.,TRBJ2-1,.,CASSLAGPRNEQFF,TGTGCCAGCAGCTTAGCGGGCCCGCGGAATGAGCAGTTCTTC
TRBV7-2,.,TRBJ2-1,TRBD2,CASSLRLAGPSYNEQFF,TGTGCCAGCAGCCTCCGGCTAGCGGGCCCCTCCTACAATGAGCAGTTCTTC
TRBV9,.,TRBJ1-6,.,CASGKENSPLHF,TGTGCCAGCGGCAAAGAGAATTCACCCCTCCACTTT
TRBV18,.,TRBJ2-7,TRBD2,CASSPPSGSSYEQYF,TGTGCCAGCTCACCCCCCAGCGGGAGCTCCTACGAGCAGTACTTC
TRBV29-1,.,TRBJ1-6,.,CSVAGGPNSPLHF,TGCAGCGTTGCCGGGGGCCCTAATTCACCCCTCCACTTT
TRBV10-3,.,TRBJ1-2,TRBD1,CAISATGERGYTF,TGTGCCATCAGTGCGACAGGGGAGAGAGGCTACACCTTC
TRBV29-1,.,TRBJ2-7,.,CSVEDLRQVSYEQYF,TGCAGCGTTGAAGATTTGAGACAGGTCTCCTACGAGCAGTACTTC
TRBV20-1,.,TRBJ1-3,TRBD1,CSASQGAAGNTIYF,TGCAGTGCTAGTCAGGGGGCGGCTGGAAACACCATATATTTT
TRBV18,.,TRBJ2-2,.,CASSPVTRTGELFF,TGTGCCAGCTCACCTGTCACTAGAACCGGGGAGCTGTTTTTT
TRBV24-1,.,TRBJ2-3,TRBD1,CATSDGTGGTDTQYF,TGTGCCACCAGTGATGGGACAGGGGGCACAGATACGCAGTATTTT
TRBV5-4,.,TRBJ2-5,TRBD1,CASSPGQGKTQYF,TGTGCCAGCAGCCCGGGACAGGGAAAGACCCAGTACTTC
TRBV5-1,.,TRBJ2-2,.,CASSSEITGELFF,TGCGCCAGCAGCTCGGAGATCACCGGGGAGCTGTTTTTT
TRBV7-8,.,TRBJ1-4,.,CASSLAGTRNEKLFF,TGTGCCAGCAGCTTAGCCGGGACACGGAATGAAAAACTGTTTTTT
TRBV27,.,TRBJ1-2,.,CASSPRGYGYTF,TGTGCCAGCAGCCCCCGGGGATACGGCTACACCTTC
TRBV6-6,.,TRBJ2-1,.,CASSPRLASSYNEQFF,TGTGCCAGCAGCCCGCGCCTGGCGAGCTCCTACAATGAGCAGTTCTTC
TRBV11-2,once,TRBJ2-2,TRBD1,CASSLARRTGGFTGELFF,TGTGCCAGCAGCTTAGCCCGGAGGACAGGGGGCTTCACCGGGGAGCTGTTTTTT
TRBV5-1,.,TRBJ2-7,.,CTSSLDPRVPSQGYEQYF,TGCACCAGCAGCTTGGATCCGAGAGTCCCGTCACAAGGGTACGAGCAGTACTTC
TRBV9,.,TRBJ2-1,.,CASSSEGGFLYNEQFF,TGTGCCAGCAGTTCCGAGGGCGGGTTTCTCTACAATGAGCAGTTCTTC
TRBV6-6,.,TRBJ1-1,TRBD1,CASGSLEGQMNTEAFF,TGTGCCAGCGGTTCCCTGGAGGGACAGATGAACACTGAAGCTTTCTTT
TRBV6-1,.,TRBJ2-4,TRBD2,CASSEPSGSFNIQYF,TGTGCCAGCAGTGAACCTAGCGGGAGTTTTAACATTCAGTACTTC
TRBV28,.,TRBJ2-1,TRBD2,CASSYRLAGVRNEQFF,TGTGCCAGCAGTTATCGACTAGCGGGAGTTCGGAATGAGCAGTTCTTC
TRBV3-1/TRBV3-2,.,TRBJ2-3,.,CASSITDTQYF,TGTGCCAGCAGCATCACAGATACGCAGTATTTT
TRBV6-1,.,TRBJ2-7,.,CASSEVSMAYEQYF,TGTGCCAGCAGTGAGGTCAGTATGGCATACGAGCAGTACTTC
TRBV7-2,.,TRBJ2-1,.,CASSFPGFSPNEQFF,TGTGCCAGCAGCTTCCCAGGGTTTAGCCCCAATGAGCAGTTCTTC
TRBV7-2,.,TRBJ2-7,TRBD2,CASNGGLAGGRYEQYF,TGTGCCAGCAATGGGGGACTAGCGGGAGGGCGATACGAGCAGTACTTC
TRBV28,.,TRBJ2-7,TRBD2,CASSHRFSGSYEQYF,TGTGCCAGCTCCCACCGGTTCAGCGGGAGTTACGAGCAGTACTTC
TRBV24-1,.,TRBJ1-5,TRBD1,CATSDRRDRQSYSNQPQHF,TGTGCCACCAGTGACCGCAGGGACAGGCAGAGTTATAGCAATCAGCCCCAGCATTTT
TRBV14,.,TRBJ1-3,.,CASSLTRSGNTIYF,TGTGCCAGCAGCCTCACCCGCTCTGGAAACACCATATATTTT
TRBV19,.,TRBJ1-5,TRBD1,CASSTLSGQPLRGNQPQHF,TGTGCCAGTAGTACCTTGTCGGGACAGCCCCTTAGAGGCAATCAGCCCCAGCATTTT
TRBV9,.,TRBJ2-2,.,CASSVDGGAYSGTGELFF,TGTGCCAGCAGCGTAGATGGGGGGGCCTACAGTGGCACCGGGGAGCTGTTTTTT